This record looks at one T cell receptor beta chain sequence and its context. TCRdb's table, derived via immunoSEQ multiplex PCR, lists solely in-frame clones and lacks some. The sample has 100,000 to 150,000 clones, 60% to 80% seen once; the top ten hold 4.5% to 6%. This sample was included in a study of blood T cell repertoires in COVID-19. This TCR was recovered from an elderly man with COVID-19, enrolled during active disease. The specimen sequenced was peripheral blood.

This chain's CDR3 is CASSLPGEKAFF. The CDR3 DNA follows: TGTGCCAGCAGCTTACCAGGGGAGAAAGCTTTCTTT. This chain uses TRBV7-3 with TRBJ1-1, with D perhaps matching TRBD1 (6 bases). The CDR3 is 12 residues long. From germline, CDR1 is SGHTA and CDR2 FQGTGA. V lost 2 bases and J 9 bases, leaving 10 bases between the germline ends.